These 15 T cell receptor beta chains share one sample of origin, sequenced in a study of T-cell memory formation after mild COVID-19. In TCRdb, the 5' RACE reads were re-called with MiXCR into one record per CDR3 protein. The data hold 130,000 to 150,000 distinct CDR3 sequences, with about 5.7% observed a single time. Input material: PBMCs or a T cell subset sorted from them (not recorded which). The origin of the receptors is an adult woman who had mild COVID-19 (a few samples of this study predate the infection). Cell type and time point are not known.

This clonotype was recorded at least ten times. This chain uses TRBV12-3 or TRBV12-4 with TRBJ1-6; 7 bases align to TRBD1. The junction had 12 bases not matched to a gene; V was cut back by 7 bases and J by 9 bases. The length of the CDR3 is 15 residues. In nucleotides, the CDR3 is TGTGCCAGCACCCACATGGGACAGCACAGTTCACCCCTCCACTTT. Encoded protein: CASTHMGQHSSPLHF.

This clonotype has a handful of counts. The CDR3 spells CSVAVVLTSHTEAFF. CDR3 DNA sequence: TGCAGCGTTGCGGTTGTTCTCACTTCTCACACTGAAGCTTTCTTT. This chain joins TRBV29-1 and TRBJ1-1; D gene uncertain. The CDR3 is 15 residues long. Germline assignment: CDR1 SQVTM and CDR2 ANQGSEA. Trimming removed 4 bases from V and 3 bases from J, with 18 bases in between.

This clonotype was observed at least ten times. CDR3 nucleotides: TGTGCCAGCAGCCCCGGGGGGATAGCGGTCACAGATACGCAGTATTTT. Translating it yields CASSPGGIAVTDTQYF. This chain connects TRBV5-6 to TRBJ2-3, with 7 bases identical to TRBD2. Unmatched junction bases numbered 10, after V lost 4 bases and J lost 2 bases. This CDR3 has 16 residues. Germline V CDR1 and CDR2: SGHDT, YYEEEE.

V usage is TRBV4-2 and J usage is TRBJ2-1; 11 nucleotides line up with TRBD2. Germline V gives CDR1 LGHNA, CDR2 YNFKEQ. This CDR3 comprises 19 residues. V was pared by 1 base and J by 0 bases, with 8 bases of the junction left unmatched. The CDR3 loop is CASSQGWASGGISYNEQFF. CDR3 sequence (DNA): TGTGCCAGCAGCCAAGGGTGGGCTAGCGGGGGGATCTCCTACAATGAGCAGTTCTTC.

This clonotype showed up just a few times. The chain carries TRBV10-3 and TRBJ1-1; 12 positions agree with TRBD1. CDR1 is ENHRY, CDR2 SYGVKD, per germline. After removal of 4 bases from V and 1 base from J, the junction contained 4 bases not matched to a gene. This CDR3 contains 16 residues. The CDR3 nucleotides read TGTGCCATCAGTGGGGACAGGGGGCTTGGGAACACTGAAGCTTTCTTT. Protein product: CAISGDRGLGNTEAFF.

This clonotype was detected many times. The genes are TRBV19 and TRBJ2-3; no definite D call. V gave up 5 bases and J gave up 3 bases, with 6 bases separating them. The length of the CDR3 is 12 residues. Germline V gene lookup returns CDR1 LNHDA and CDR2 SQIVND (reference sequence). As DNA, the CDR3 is TGTGCCAGTAGTCCCCAGACAGATACGCAGTATTTT. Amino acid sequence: CASSPQTDTQYF. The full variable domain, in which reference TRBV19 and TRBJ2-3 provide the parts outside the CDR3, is DGGITQSPKYLFRKEGQNVTLSCEQNLNHDAMYWYRQDPGQGLRLIYYSQIVNDFQKGDIAEGYSVSREKKESFPLTVTSAQKNPTAFYLCASSPQTDTQYFGPGTRLTVL.

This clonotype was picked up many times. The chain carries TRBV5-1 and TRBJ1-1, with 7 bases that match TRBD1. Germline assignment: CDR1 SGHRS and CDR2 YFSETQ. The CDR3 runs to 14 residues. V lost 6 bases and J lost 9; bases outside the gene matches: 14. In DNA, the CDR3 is TGCGCCAGCAACACCGTAGGACAGGAGGGAAAAGCTTTCTTT. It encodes CASNTVGQEGKAFF.

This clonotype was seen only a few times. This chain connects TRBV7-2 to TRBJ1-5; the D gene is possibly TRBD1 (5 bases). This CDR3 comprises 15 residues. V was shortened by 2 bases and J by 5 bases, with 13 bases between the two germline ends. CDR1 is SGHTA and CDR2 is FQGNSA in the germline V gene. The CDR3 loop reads CASSLLGVVDQPQHF. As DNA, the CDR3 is TGTGCCAGCAGCTTACTAGGGGTTGTCGATCAGCCCCAGCATTTT.

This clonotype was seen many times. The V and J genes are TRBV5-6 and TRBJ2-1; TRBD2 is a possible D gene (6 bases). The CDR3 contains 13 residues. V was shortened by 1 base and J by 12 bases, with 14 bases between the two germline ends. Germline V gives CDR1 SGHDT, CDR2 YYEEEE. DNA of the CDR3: TGTGCCAGCAGCTTGCCGGGGGTGGTTTCGCAGTTCTTC. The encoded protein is CASSLPGVVSQFF.

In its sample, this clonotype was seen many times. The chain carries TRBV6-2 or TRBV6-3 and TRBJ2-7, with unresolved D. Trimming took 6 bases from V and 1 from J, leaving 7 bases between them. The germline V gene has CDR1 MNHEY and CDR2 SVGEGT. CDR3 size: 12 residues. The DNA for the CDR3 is TGTGCCAGCAGCAAACAGTCCTACGAGCAGTACTTC. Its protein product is CASSKQSYEQYF.

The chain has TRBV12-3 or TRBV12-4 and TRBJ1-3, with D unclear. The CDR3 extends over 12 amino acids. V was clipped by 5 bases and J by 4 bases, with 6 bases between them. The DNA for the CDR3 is TGTGCCAGCAGTCCACTGGGAAACACCATATATTTT. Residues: CASSPLGNTIYF.

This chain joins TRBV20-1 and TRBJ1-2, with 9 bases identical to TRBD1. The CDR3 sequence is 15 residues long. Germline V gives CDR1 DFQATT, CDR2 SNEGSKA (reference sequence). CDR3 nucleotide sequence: TGCAGCCGCCGGGACAGGGCGCTTGGAGGTGATGGCTACACCTTC. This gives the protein CSRRDRALGGDGYTF.

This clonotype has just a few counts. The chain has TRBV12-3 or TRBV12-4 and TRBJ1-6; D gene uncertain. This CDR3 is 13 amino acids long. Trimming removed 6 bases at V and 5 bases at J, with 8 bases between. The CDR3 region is CASSLSDNSPLHF. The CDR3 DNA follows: TGTGCCAGCAGCCTCAGCGATAATTCACCCCTCCACTTT.

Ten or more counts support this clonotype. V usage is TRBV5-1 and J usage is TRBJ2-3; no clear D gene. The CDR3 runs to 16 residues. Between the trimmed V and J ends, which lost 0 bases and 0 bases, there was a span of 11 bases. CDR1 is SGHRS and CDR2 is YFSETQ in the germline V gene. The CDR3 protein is CASSLGGSPSTDTQYF. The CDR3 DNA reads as TGCGCCAGCAGCTTGGGAGGCAGCCCTAGCACAGATACGCAGTATTTT.

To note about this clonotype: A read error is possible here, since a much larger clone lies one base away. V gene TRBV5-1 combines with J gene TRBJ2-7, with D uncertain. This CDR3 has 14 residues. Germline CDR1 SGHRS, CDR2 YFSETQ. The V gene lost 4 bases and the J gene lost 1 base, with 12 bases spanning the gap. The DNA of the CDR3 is TGCGCCAGCAGCCAGGACGCGCGTTCCTACGAGCAGTACTTC. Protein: CASSQDARSYEQYF.